The sample holds one count of the clone carrying this T cell receptor beta chain. Its antigen remains unidentified. This entry comes from a study of cytomegalovirus exposure and HLA in healthy donors. General study points: Most sequenced TCRs were rare (though some public TCRs occurred in many donors).

The germline CDR1 and CDR2 sequences are LNHDA and SQIVND (reference sequence). The ends lost 2 bases at V and 4 bases at J; junction bases unmatched: 9. CDR3 size: 17 residues. This table comes from immunoSEQ multiplex PCR, and its TCRdb copy is limited to in-frame clones, with some not included. The sample shows 230,000 or so clones, around 90% of them seen only once. This clonotype was obtained from a woman aged 18-29 years in good health and CMV-seronegative. The chain couples TRBV19 to TRBJ1-5; TRBD1 matches at 9 bases. Sequenced sample: PBMCs. CDR3 loop: CASSISGTGLRNQPQHF. The CDR3 region has the DNA TGTGCCAGTAGTATATCAGGGACAGGGTTGAGGAATCAGCCCCAGCATTTT.